This T cell receptor beta chain originates from a study of spatial heterogeneity in lung cancer. Overall study: Mean representation of each unique TCR and UMI combination in the raw reads exceeded 9.5 occurrences.

Specified time point: blood at routine non-recurrence follow-up after resection. A distinct unique molecular identifier was carried by each TCR cDNA molecule. TCRdb redid the calling of the 5' RACE reads with MiXCR, one entry per CDR3 protein. The sample lists 110,000 or so distinct CDR3 sequences, 10% to 11% occurring once. Germline V gene sequence: CDR1 LNHNV, CDR2 YYDKDF (reference sequence). Germline trimming cut 7 bases from V and 6 bases from J; bases unmatched to any gene: 2. The CDR3 length is 14 residues. The sequence was obtained from a female donor with early-stage non-small cell lung cancer. The sample here was PBMCs, taken at follow-up. The chain combines TRBV15 with TRBJ2-2; 13 bases fit TRBD2. CDR3 coding DNA: TGTGCCACCAACGGACTAGCGGGGGCCGGGGAGCTGTTTTTT. Translating it yields CATNGLAGAGELFF.